Listed here is a single T cell receptor beta chain. This specimen belongs to a study of blood T cell repertoires in COVID-19. Between the trimmed V and J ends, which lost 2 bases and 1 base, there was a span of 6 bases. The germline V gene encodes CDR1 GTSNPN and CDR2 SVGIG (reference sequence). The CDR3 sequence is 12 residues long. TCRdb's table, derived via immunoSEQ multiplex PCR, lists solely in-frame clones and lacks some. Of approximately 270,000 clones listed, roughly four fifths are singletons. The chain recombines TRBV30 with TRBJ2-7; D call uncertain. The receptor was isolated from a man older than 75 with acute or convalescent COVID-19. Source material: peripheral blood. The CDR3 nucleotides read TGTGCCTGGAGTCTCCTGTCCTACGAGCAGTACTTC. This gives the protein CAWSLLSYEQYF.